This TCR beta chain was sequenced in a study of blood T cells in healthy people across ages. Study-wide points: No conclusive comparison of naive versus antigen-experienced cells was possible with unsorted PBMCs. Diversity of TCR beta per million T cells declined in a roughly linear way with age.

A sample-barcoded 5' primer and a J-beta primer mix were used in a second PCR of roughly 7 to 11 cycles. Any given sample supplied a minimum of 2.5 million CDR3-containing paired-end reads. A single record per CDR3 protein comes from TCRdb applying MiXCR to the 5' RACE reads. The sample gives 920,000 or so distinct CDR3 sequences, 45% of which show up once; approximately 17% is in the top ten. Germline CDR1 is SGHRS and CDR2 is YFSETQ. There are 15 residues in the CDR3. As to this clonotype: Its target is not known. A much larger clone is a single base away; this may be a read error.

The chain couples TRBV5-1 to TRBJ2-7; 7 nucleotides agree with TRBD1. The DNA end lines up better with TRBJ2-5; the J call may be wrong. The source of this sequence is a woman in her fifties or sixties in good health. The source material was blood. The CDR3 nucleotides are TGCGCCAGCAGCTTGGTTAGGGGGCCTCAAGAGACCCAGTACTTC. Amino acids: CASSLVRGPQETQYF.